This T cell receptor (beta chain) was captured in a study of blood T cell repertoires in COVID-19. Turning to the study itself: Sites across the United States, Italy and Spain contributed samples from acute and convalescent COVID-19. Sample material is recorded as cDNA or gDNA derived from T cells, B-cell-depleted T cells, or PBMCs.

J gave up 7 bases and V 2 bases, and 6 bases lay outside the gene matches. The CDR3 has 15 residues. Germline CDR1 is SGHDT and CDR2 is YYEEEE. As processed by the authors: Amplification of reference gene primers provided the estimated nucleated cell counts. Some clones are missing from TCRdb's copy, which holds only in-frame ones; the method was immunoSEQ multiplex PCR. That table is the source of V, J and clone size, and D and trimming were worked out from the DNA. The data hold about 400,000 clones, with 75% to 90% observed a single time. V and J are TRBV5-6 and TRBJ1-2; 12 positions agree with TRBD1. Sequencing used peripheral blood. This clonotype originated in a woman aged 25 to 39 with acute or convalescent COVID-19. Written as DNA, the CDR3 is TGTGCCAGCAGCTTAGTCGGGACAGGGGGCTTTGGCTACACCTTC. Amino acids: CASSLVGTGGFGYTF.